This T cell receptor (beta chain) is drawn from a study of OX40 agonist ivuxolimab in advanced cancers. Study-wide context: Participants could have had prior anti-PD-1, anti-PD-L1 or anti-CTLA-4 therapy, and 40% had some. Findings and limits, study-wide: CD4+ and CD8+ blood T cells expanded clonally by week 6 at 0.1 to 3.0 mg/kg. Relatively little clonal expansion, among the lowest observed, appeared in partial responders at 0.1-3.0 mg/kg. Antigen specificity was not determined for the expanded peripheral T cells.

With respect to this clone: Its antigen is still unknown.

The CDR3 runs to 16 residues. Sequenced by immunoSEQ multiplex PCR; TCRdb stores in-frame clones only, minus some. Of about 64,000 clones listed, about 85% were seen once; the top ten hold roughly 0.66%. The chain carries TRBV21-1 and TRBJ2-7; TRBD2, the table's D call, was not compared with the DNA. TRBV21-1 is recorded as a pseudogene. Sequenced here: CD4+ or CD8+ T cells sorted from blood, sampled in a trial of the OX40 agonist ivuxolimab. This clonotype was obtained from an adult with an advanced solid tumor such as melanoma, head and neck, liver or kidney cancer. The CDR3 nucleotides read TGTGCCAGCAGCAAAGTGGGCGCGGCGGGATCCTACGAGCAGTACTTC. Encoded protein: CASSKVGAAGSYEQYF.